This T cell receptor beta chain was identified during a study of blood T cell repertoires in COVID-19. The germline V gene encodes CDR1 WSHSY and CDR2 SAAADI. J lost 6 bases, V lost 2 bases, and 3 bases had no gene match. CDR3 length: 14 amino acids. Across roughly 25 US areas, participants ranged in age from about 18 to 89 years. Assay used: immunoSEQ multiplex PCR; TCRdb lists only in-frame clones, some missing. Of some 490,000 clones in the sample, 80% to 90% are singletons; the top ten hold approximately 8%. The sequencing sample was made of PBMCs or T cells enriched from blood (not recorded which). The chain has TRBV10-2 and TRBJ2-4, with 8 bases lining up with TRBD1. The TCR sequence derives from a woman aged 60-75 years who had recovered from COVID-19. The CDR3 DNA sequence: TGCGCCAGCAGTGAGGGGCAGGGGGCAAACATTCAGTACTTC. This codes for CASSEGQGANIQYF.